This T cell receptor (beta chain) was obtained from a study of shared clonotypes between healthy human individuals. Tens of thousands of T cell genomes, or around 290 ng DNA, went into replicate PCRs of unsorted PBMC. Original analysis: Filtering of immunoSEQ junctional sequences could not match full-length read filtering. Libraries were prepared by immunoSEQ multiplex PCR; TCRdb keeps only in-frame clonotypes and omits some of them. V and J calls and clone size are copied from that table; D and trimming were computed from the DNA. The data show hundreds of thousands of clones, more than 70% seen once. In the case of this clone: A far more abundant clone sits one base away, making this likely a read error. Other DNA sequences of this sample code for an identical CDR3.

Germline V CDR1 and CDR2: GTSNPN, SVGIG (reference sequence). This CDR3 contains 16 residues. The V and J genes are TRBV30 and TRBJ1-3; TRBD1 is a possible D gene (6 bases). The sequence was collected from a woman aged 40 to 50 in good health. Some clones in this sample may be carry-over from other donors' samples. Sequencing was carried out using PBMCs. CDR3 sequence reads: CAWSVPGGHSGNTIYF. The CDR3, as DNA: TGTGCCTGGAGTGTACCTGGGGGACACTCTGGAAATACCATATATTTT.